This is a list of T cell receptor beta chains from one sample in a study of control samples from healthy donors and cancer patients. Assay: immunoSEQ multiplex PCR; the TCRdb copy retains only in-frame clones and omits some. The sample records about 160,000 clones, approximately 90% being singletons. Sequences were obtained from blood. These receptor sequences come from a man aged 30-40 years in good health. Both conserved end residues are part of each CDR3. The D gene is left open where the match is weak. Clone size is given for some rows only: seen once, a few or many times, or a class if the clone is expanded.

length	V	J	D	size	CDR3	DNA
15	TRBV28	TRBJ1-5	NA	NA	CASSWPGGSYQPQHF	TGTGCCAGCAGTTGGCCCGGGGGGTCTTATCAGCCCCAGCATTTT
13	TRBV19	TRBJ1-1	TRBD1	NA	CASSYVNRGKAFF	TGTGCCAGTAGTTACGTTAACAGGGGAAAAGCTTTCTTT
15	TRBV28	TRBJ1-5	NA	NA	CASSFVGVSNQPQHF	TGTGCCAGCAGTTTTGTTGGGGTTAGCAATCAGCCCCAGCATTTT
15	TRBV7-8	TRBJ2-7	TRBD2	NA	CASSYKVAGRYEQYF	TGTGCCAGCAGCTATAAGGTAGCGGGGAGATACGAGCAGTACTTC
13	TRBV5-1	TRBJ2-1	TRBD2	NA	CASRSGANNEQFF	TGCGCCAGCAGGAGCGGGGCCAACAATGAGCAGTTCTTC
12	TRBV2	TRBJ2-7	NA	NA	CASRGQPYEQYF	TGTGCCAGCAGGGGACAACCCTACGAGCAGTACTTC
17	TRBV27	TRBJ1-1	TRBD1	once	CASSRRQGSTMNTEAFF	TGTGCCAGCAGCCGAAGACAGGGGTCAACAATGAACACTGAAGCTTTCTTT
15	TRBV9	TRBJ1-4	TRBD1	NA	CASSASGTVDEKLFF	TGTGCCAGCAGCGCCTCCGGGACAGTAGATGAAAAACTGTTTTTT
14	TRBV27	TRBJ1-4	TRBD1	NA	CASRGGGLAEKLFF	TGTGCCAGCAGAGGGGGCGGGCTAGCTGAAAAACTGTTTTTT
13	TRBV29-1	TRBJ1-2	TRBD1	NA	CSVTTRGEYGYTF	TGCAGCGTTACCACCAGGGGGGAATATGGCTACACCTTC
16	TRBV5-5	TRBJ2-5	NA	NA	CASSSWVEGPLETQYF	TGTGCCAGCAGCTCGTGGGTAGAGGGTCCCTTAGAGACCCAGTACTTC
13	TRBV2	TRBJ2-1	TRBD2	NA	CASSVAGREGQFF	TGTGCCAGCAGTGTGGCGGGACGGGAGGGGCAGTTCTTC
13	TRBV21-1	TRBJ2-7	NA	few	CASQLNGIYEQYF	TGTGCCAGCCAACTGAACGGGATTTACGAGCAGTACTTC
14	TRBV27	TRBJ1-1	NA	NA	CASSLLPPITEAFF	TGTGCCAGCAGTTTATTGCCTCCCATCACTGAAGCTTTCTTT
15	TRBV28	TRBJ1-1	TRBD1	NA	CASSSPPTGGIEAFF	TGTGCCAGCAGTTCTCCCCCGACAGGGGGCATTGAAGCTTTCTTT
14	TRBV15	TRBJ2-2	NA	NA	CATSRERGSGELFF	TGTGCCACCAGCAGGGAAAGAGGGTCCGGGGAGCTGTTTTTT
13	TRBV24-1	TRBJ2-1	NA	NA	CATSDPFRHEQFF	TGTGCCACCAGTGACCCCTTTAGGCATGAGCAGTTCTTC
14	TRBV10-3	TRBJ2-5	NA	NA	CAISRTPVVETQYF	TGTGCCATCAGCCGGACACCCGTCGTGGAGACCCAGTACTTC
19	TRBV5-4	TRBJ1-1	NA	NA	CASSTGGGRGRIRNTEAFF	TGTGCCAGCAGCACGGGGGGAGGGAGGGGCAGAATCAGGAACACTGAAGCTTTCTTT
15	TRBV11-2	TRBJ2-3	NA	NA	CASSLDQEGTDTQYF	TGTGCCAGCAGCTTAGATCAAGAGGGCACAGATACGCAGTATTTT
11	TRBV5-6	TRBJ2-7	NA	NA	CASSFSDEQYF	TGTGCCAGCAGCTTCAGCGACGAGCAGTACTTC
12	TRBV29-1	TRBJ1-1	NA	NA	CSVRTSGTEAFF	TGCAGCGTTCGGACCTCGGGGACTGAAGCTTTCTTT
14	TRBV3-1/TRBV3-2	TRBJ1-2	NA	NA	CASSHEPRGMGYTF	TGTGCCAGCAGCCACGAACCCAGGGGCATGGGCTACACCTTC
15	TRBV5-5	TRBJ1-2	NA	NA	CASSLAASVDYGYTF	TGTGCCAGCAGCTTGGCCGCGTCAGTAGACTATGGCTACACCTTC
12	TRBV12-3/TRBV12-4	TRBJ2-1	NA	NA	CASSLGFRGQFF	TGTGCCAGCAGTTTAGGGTTCAGAGGGCAGTTCTTC
13	TRBV28	TRBJ1-1	NA	NA	CASSLPENTGAFF	TGTGCCAGCAGTTTGCCCGAGAACACTGGAGCTTTCTTT
14	TRBV7-3	TRBJ2-2	NA	NA	CASSLAGLERELFF	TGTGCCAGCAGCTTAGCCGGCCTCGAAAGGGAGCTGTTTTTT
14	TRBV2	TRBJ1-1	NA	many	CASSDGHLNTEAFF	TGTGCCAGCAGTGACGGACACTTGAACACTGAAGCTTTCTTT
15	TRBV11-1	TRBJ2-1	NA	NA	CASSPHPLAGGEQFF	TGTGCCAGCAGCCCCCACCCGCTAGCTGGCGGTGAGCAGTTCTTC
11	TRBV5-4	TRBJ1-4	NA	NA	CASSSGEKLFF	TGTGCCAGCAGCTCCGGTGAAAAACTGTTTTTT
13	TRBV9	TRBJ2-3	NA	NA	CASSFSEVGTQYF	TGTGCCAGCAGCTTTTCAGAGGTTGGGACGCAGTATTTT
18	TRBV5-8	TRBJ2-3	NA	once	CASSTLNAARHGTDTQYF	TGTGCCAGCAGCACCTTGAACGCAGCGAGGCATGGCACAGATACGCAGTATTTT
12	TRBV11-2	TRBJ2-7	NA	NA	CASSGSIYEQYF	TGTGCCAGCAGTGGGTCTATCTACGAGCAGTACTTC
14	TRBV18	TRBJ2-7	NA	NA	CASGPSEGLSEQYF	TGTGCCAGCGGTCCTTCCGAGGGTTTATCCGAGCAGTACTTC
17	TRBV7-9	TRBJ1-6	TRBD1	NA	CASDRGQGSPYNSPLHF	TGTGCCAGCGACAGGGGACAGGGGTCTCCCTATAATTCACCCCTCCACTTT
19	TRBV9	TRBJ2-1	NA	NA	CASSVETGWRQPSYNEQFF	TGTGCCAGCAGCGTCGAGACAGGATGGCGGCAACCCTCCTACAATGAGCAGTTCTTC
15	TRBV9	TRBJ2-4	NA	NA	CASSVSTQGNNIQYF	TGTGCCAGCAGCGTCTCGACGCAGGGTAACAACATTCAGTACTTC
14	TRBV7-9	TRBJ2-7	TRBD1	NA	CASSPGTGSYEQYF	TGTGCCAGCAGCCCAGGGACAGGTTCCTACGAGCAGTACTTC
14	TRBV6-5	TRBJ2-7	NA	few	CASRGDTSLYEQYF	TGTGCCAGCAGAGGAGACACTAGCCTCTACGAGCAGTACTTC
15	TRBV12-5	TRBJ1-2	NA	NA	CASGLGPHLAYGYTF	TGTGCTAGTGGTTTGGGGCCCCATCTCGCCTATGGCTACACCTTC